One sample yielded the 19 T cell receptor beta chains listed below, sequenced in a study of early T cells in non-severe SARS-CoV-2 infection. One entry per CDR3 protein results from TCRdb running MiXCR on the 5' RACE reads. In the table there are roughly 97,000 distinct CDR3 sequences, approximately 10% of which are singletons. The specimen was whole blood, collected at baseline. These receptors were collected from an adult who was a healthcare worker with PCR-confirmed SARS-CoV-2 infection or an uninfected control (not recorded which).

At least ten counts were recorded for this clonotype. This rearrangement joins TRBV29-1 to TRBJ2-3, with no clear D. CDR1 and CDR2 from the germline V gene are SQVTM and ANQGSEA. This CDR3 comprises 14 residues. Trimming removed 6 bases at V and 2 bases at J, with 15 bases between. The CDR3 region has the DNA TGCAGCGTCAGAACCCGAGACCCCACAGATACGCAGTATTTT. Translated: CSVRTRDPTDTQYF.

This clonotype was counted only a few times. The chain recombines TRBV29-1 with TRBJ1-1; 8 nucleotides align to TRBD1. Germline V gene sequence: CDR1 SQVTM, CDR2 ANQGSEA. The CDR3 length is 13 residues. Unmatched junction bases numbered 8, after V lost 4 bases and J lost 7 bases. CDR3 region: CSVAGGVGGEAFF. The CDR3 DNA follows: TGCAGCGTTGCAGGGGGCGTTGGGGGTGAAGCTTTCTTT.

The V and J genes are TRBV12-5 and TRBJ2-3, with a tentative D call TRBD2 (5 bases). The CDR3 spans 15 residues. Germline CDR1 and CDR2: LGHNT and FRNRAP. Between the trimmed V and J ends, which lost 9 bases and 0 bases, there was a span of 16 bases. CDR3 amino acids: CASATRESSTDTQYF. The DNA for the CDR3 is TGTGCTAGCGCAACCCGGGAATCTAGCACAGATACGCAGTATTTT.

The rearrangement joins TRBV14 to TRBJ2-7, with D possibly called TRBD1 or TRBD2 (5 bases each). The CDR3 contains 13 residues. Trimming removed 6 bases at V and 5 bases at J, with 14 bases between. Looked up from germline, CDR1 is SGHDN and CDR2 is FVKESK. DNA of the CDR3: TGTGCCAGCAGACGAGGGGCTGCCGACGAGCAGTACTTC. Encoded protein: CASRRGAADEQYF.

This clonotype came up many times. The CDR3 DNA follows: TGCGCCAGCAGCCAAGTGTGGGAGTCCAATCAGCCCCAGCATTTT. Translating gives CASSQVWESNQPQHF. The chain uses TRBV4-3 and TRBJ1-5; unclear D gene. CDR3 length: 15 residues. V was clipped by 1 base and J by 3 bases, with 10 bases between them. Germline V lookup: CDR1 LGHNA, CDR2 YSLEER.

This clonotype was seen a few times. This sequence joins TRBV20-1 and TRBJ2-3; D call uncertain. The CDR3 totals 13 residues. V was pared by 2 bases and J by 1 base, with 7 bases between. Germline loops: CDR1 DFQATT, CDR2 SNEGSKA (reference sequence). This CDR3 is CSARLDGTDTQYF. CDR3 nucleotide sequence: TGCAGTGCTAGACTCGACGGCACAGATACGCAGTATTTT.

The table lists this clonotype with a few counts. In DNA, the CDR3 is TGTGCCACCAGTGACCCGGACAGCCACCCCATTTATGGCTACACCTTC. Its translation is CATSDPDSHPIYGYTF. The chain links TRBV24-1 to TRBJ1-2, with D possibly matching TRBD1 (6 bases). Germline assignment: CDR1 KGHDR and CDR2 SFDVKD. The V gene lost 4 bases and the J gene lost 5 bases, with 19 bases spanning the gap. This CDR3 comprises 16 residues.

The J gene is TRBJ2-6, the V gene TRBV28; TRBD1 matches 9 bases. Germline V gives CDR1 MDHEN, CDR2 SYDVKM. This CDR3 spans 17 amino acids. The junction had 8 bases not matched to a gene; V was cut back by 5 bases and J by 3 bases. The CDR3 protein is CASSPGDRADGANVLTF. The CDR3, as DNA: TGTGCCAGCAGTCCCGGGGACAGGGCTGATGGGGCCAACGTCCTGACTTTC. The entire variable domain, with the rest obtained from reference TRBV28 and TRBJ2-6, is as follows: DVKVTQSSRYLVKRTGEKVFLECVQDMDHENMFWYRQDPGLGLRLIYFSYDVKMKEKGDIPEGYSVSREKKERFSLILESASTNQTSMYLCASSPGDRADGANVLTFGAGSRLTVL.

This clonotype was recorded at least ten times. This chain connects TRBV20-1 to TRBJ2-1, with 8 bases lining up with TRBD1. Trimming at V came to 6 bases and at J to 8 bases, leaving 3 bases not matched to a gene. The CDR3 consists of 11 residues. Germline assignment: CDR1 DFQATT and CDR2 SNEGSKA (reference sequence). The CDR3 region is CSAGQGDEQFF. The CDR3 bases are TGCAGTGCCGGACAGGGCGATGAGCAGTTCTTC.

This clonotype has a handful of counts. The chain is built from TRBV7-6 and TRBJ2-3; TRBD1 matches at 7 bases. Germline V gene sequence: CDR1 SGHVS, CDR2 FNYEAQ. The CDR3 totals 13 residues. DNA for the CDR3: TGTGCTGTACAGGGGCCTTACACAGATACGCAGTATTTT. It translates to CAVQGPYTDTQYF. The whole variable domain, filled in from reference TRBV7-6 and TRBJ2-3, reads GAGVSQSPRYKVTKRGQDVALRCDPISGHVSLYWYRQALGQGPEFLTYFNYEAQQDKSGLPNDRFSAERPEGSISTLTIQRTEQRDSAMYRCAVQGPYTDTQYFGPGTRLTVL.

V usage is TRBV11-3 and J usage is TRBJ2-2; D uncertain. Germline loops: CDR1 SGHNT, CDR2 YENEEA. CDR3 length: 13 amino acids. Deletions cut 3 bases from V and 4 bases from J, with 6 bases between. The DNA for the CDR3 is TGTGCCAGCAGCTTCACAAGCACCGGGGAGCTGTTTTTT. Translating gives CASSFTSTGELFF.

This clonotype was counted ten times or more. The J gene is TRBJ2-7, the V gene TRBV5-1; the D is unclear. The germline CDR1 and CDR2 sequences are SGHRS and YFSETQ. V shed 0 bases and J shed 5 bases, with 6 bases lying between them. CDR3 length equals 12 residues. CDR3 residues: CASSLAGDEQYF. The CDR3 DNA reads as TGCGCCAGCAGCTTGGCTGGGGACGAGCAGTACTTC.

CDR3 in amino acids: CAMKSDYDYGYTF. The CDR3 region has the DNA TGTGCCATGAAGTCTGATTACGACTATGGCTACACCTTC. The chain uses TRBV10-3 and TRBJ1-2; the D is unclear. The germline CDR1 and CDR2 sequences are ENHRY and SYGVKD. This CDR3 has 13 amino acids. V was pared by 9 bases and J by 3 bases, with 14 bases between.

The chain employs TRBV6-2 or TRBV6-3 and TRBJ1-2; 8 nucleotides align to TRBD1. In germline, CDR1 is MNHEY, CDR2 SVGEGT. J lost 11 bases, V lost 6 bases, and 8 bases had no gene match. The CDR3 is 12 amino acids. CDR3 in DNA: TGTGCCAGCAGGTCCCTGACAGGGGAGTACACCTTC. As protein: CASRSLTGEYTF.

There are many counts of this clonotype. The chain uses TRBV6-5 and TRBJ2-5; a possible D gene is TRBD1 (6 bases). The length of the CDR3 is 13 residues. The ends were cut back, 5 bases at V and 5 bases at J, with 12 bases in the middle. Germline loops: CDR1 MNHEY, CDR2 SVGAGI. The CDR3 loop is CASSLTGVETQYF. CDR3 nucleotide sequence: TGTGCCAGCAGTCTGACAGGAGTGGAGACCCAGTACTTC.

This clonotype was observed a handful of times. The chain links TRBV5-5 to TRBJ2-1; tentative D call: TRBD2 (5 bases). The CDR3 length is 15 residues. V shed 1 base and J shed 1 base, with 9 bases lying between them. CDR1 and CDR2 from the germline V gene are SGHKS and YYEKEE (reference sequence). In nucleotides, the CDR3 is TGTGCCAGCAGCTTGCAGAGGGCATCCTACAATGAGCAGTTCTTC. It codes for CASSLQRASYNEQFF. Based on the CDR3 plus reference TRBV5-5 and TRBJ2-1, the full variable domain is DAGVTQSPTHLIKTRGQQVTLRCSPISGHKSVSWYQQVLGQGPQFIFQYYEKEERGRGNFPDRFSARQFPNYSSELNVNALLLGDSALYLCASSLQRASYNEQFFGPGTRLTVL.

The chain has TRBV12-3 or TRBV12-4 and TRBJ1-5; D is uncertain. V was clipped by 6 bases and J by 3 bases, with 9 bases between them. The length of the CDR3 is 13 residues. The CDR3 region has the DNA TGTGCCAGCAGCGGTTCGGTCAATCAGCCCCAGCATTTT. This translates into CASSGSVNQPQHF.

Many counts were recorded for this clonotype. This rearrangement joins TRBV5-4 to TRBJ1-4; the D gene is possibly TRBD1 (5 bases). This CDR3 region has 15 residues. Trimming left V 4 bases short and J 0 bases short, with 10 bases between. CDR1 and CDR2 from the germline V gene are SGHNT and YYREEE (reference sequence). The CDR3 DNA reads TGTGCCAGCAGCGTTGACAGAACAACTAATGAAAAACTGTTTTTT. As protein: CASSVDRTTNEKLFF.

The chain has TRBV20-1 and TRBJ2-5; possible D gene TRBD2, 5 bases. This CDR3 contains 11 residues. V shed 8 bases and J shed 3 bases, with 10 bases lying between them. Germline-derived CDR1 and CDR2 are DFQATT and SNEGSKA (reference sequence). For the CDR3, the DNA is TGCAGTTATGGACTGGAAGAGACCCAGTACTTC. This codes for CSYGLEETQYF.